This T cell receptor beta chain was obtained from a study of shared clonotypes between healthy human individuals. Measured with immunoSEQ multiplex PCR; TCRdb has only the in-frame clones, and not every one. The repertoire includes roughly 2,300,000 clones, 85% to 95% of them detected once, and more than 0.35% sits in the top ten. Germline V gene data show CDR1 as SGHTA and CDR2 as FQGTGA. With 5 bases clipped from V and 5 bases from J, the junction kept 7 bases outside the gene matches. The CDR3 loop spans 15 amino acids. This sequence was found in a man aged 18 to 29 in good health. Some clones in this sample may be carry-over from other donors' samples. V is TRBV7-3 and J is TRBJ2-1, with 9 bases matching TRBD1. Input material: naive CD4+ T cells from PBMCs. The subset is: CD45RA+ positively selected. CDR3 in amino acids: CASSARTGADNEQFF. The DNA of the CDR3 is TGTGCCAGCAGCGCCCGGACAGGGGCAGACAATGAGCAGTTCTTC.